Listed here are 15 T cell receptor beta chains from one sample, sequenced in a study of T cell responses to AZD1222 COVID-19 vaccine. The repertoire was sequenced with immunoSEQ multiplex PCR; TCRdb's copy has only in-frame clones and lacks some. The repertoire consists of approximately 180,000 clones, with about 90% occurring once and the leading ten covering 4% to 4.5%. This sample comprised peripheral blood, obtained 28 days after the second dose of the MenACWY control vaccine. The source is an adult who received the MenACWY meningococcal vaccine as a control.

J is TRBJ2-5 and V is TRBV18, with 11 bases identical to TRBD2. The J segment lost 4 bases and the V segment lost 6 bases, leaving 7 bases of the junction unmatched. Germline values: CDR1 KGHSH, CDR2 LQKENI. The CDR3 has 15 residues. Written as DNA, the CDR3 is TGTGCCAGCTCTAGAGGGACTAGCGGTGGAGAGACCCAGTACTTC. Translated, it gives CASSRGTSGGETQYF.

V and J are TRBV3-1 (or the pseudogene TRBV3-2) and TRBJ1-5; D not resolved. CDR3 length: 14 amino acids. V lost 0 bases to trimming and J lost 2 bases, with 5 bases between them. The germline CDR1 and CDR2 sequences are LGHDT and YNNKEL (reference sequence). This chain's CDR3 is CASSQEVGNQPQHF. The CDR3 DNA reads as TGTGCCAGCAGCCAAGAAGTAGGCAATCAGCCCCAGCATTTT.

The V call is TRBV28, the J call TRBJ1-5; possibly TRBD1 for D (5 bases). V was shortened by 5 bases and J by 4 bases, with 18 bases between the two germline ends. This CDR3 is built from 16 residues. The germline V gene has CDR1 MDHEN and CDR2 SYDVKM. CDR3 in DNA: TGTGCCAGCAGTCTCCTTCGCGGGGGTGGAAATCAGCCCCAGCATTTT. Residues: CASSLLRGGGNQPQHF.

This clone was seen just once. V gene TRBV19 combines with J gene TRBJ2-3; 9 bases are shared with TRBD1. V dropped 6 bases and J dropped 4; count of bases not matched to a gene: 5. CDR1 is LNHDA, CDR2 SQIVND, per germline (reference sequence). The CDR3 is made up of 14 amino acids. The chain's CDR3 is CASRPGQGPDTQYF. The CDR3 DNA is TGTGCCAGTAGGCCGGGACAGGGACCAGATACGCAGTATTTT.

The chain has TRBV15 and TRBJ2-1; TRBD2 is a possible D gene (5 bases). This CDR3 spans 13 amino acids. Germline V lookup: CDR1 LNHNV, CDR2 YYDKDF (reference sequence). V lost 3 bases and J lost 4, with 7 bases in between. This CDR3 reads CATSREEYNEQFF. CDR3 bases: TGTGCCACCAGCAGGGAGGAATACAATGAGCAGTTCTTC.

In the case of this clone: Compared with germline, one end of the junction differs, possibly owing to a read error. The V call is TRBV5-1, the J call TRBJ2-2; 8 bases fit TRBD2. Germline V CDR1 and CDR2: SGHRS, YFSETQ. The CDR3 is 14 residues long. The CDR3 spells CASRVAGNPGELFF. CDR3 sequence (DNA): TGCGCCAGCAGAGTAGCGGGGAACCCCGGGGAGCTGTTTTTT.

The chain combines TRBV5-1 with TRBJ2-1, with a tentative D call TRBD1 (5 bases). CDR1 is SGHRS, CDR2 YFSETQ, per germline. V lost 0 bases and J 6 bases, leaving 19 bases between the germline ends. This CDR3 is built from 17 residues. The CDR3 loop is CASSLAFGQGSTNEQFF. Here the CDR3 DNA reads TGCGCCAGCAGCTTGGCCTTTGGGCAGGGAAGCACCAATGAGCAGTTCTTC.

The CDR3 DNA is TGTGCCAGCAGCCCATCTAGCACCCCCTACGAGCAGTACTTC. It yields the protein CASSPSSTPYEQYF. This sequence joins TRBV28 and TRBJ2-7; tentatively, D is TRBD2 (5 bases). CDR1 is MDHEN and CDR2 is SYDVKM in the germline V gene. This CDR3 comprises 14 residues. V was cut by 6 bases and J by 2 bases, with 14 bases left in between.

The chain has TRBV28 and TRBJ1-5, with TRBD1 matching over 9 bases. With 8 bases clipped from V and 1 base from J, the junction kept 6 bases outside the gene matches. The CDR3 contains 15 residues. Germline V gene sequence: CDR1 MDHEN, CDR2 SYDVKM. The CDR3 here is CASVTGGESNQPQHF. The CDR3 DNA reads TGTGCCAGCGTGACAGGGGGTGAGAGCAATCAGCCCCAGCATTTT.

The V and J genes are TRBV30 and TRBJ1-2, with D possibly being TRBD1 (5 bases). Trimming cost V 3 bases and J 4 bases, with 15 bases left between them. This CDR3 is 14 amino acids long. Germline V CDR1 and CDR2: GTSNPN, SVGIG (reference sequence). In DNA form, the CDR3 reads TGTGCCTGGAGGGGGCTTCCGGGGGGCTATGGCTACACCTTC. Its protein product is CAWRGLPGGYGYTF.

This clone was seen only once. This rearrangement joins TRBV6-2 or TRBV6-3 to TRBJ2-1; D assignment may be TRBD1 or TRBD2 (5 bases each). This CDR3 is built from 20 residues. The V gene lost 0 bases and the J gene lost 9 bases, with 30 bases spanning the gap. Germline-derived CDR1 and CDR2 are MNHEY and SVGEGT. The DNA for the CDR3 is TGTGCCAGCAGTTACTCGAAAGGGCTTGTGGTGGCCGGGACGAGAAGTGAGCAGTTCTTC. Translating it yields CASSYSKGLVVAGTRSEQFF.

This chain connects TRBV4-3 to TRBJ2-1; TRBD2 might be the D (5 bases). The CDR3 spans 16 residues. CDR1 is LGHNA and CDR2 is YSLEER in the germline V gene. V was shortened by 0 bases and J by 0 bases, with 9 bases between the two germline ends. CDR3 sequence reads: CASSQDEGSSYNEQFF. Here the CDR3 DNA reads TGCGCCAGCAGCCAAGACGAGGGAAGCTCCTACAATGAGCAGTTCTTC.

DNA of the CDR3: TGTGCCAGCAGCCAAAGAGGACTAGCGAACACCGGGGAGCTGTTTTTT. Translating gives CASSQRGLANTGELFF. This chain connects TRBV7-2 to TRBJ2-2, with 7 bases aligning to TRBD2. Looked up from germline, CDR1 is SGHTA and CDR2 is FQGNSA. The CDR3 covers 16 residues. J was trimmed by 0 bases and V by 5 bases; bases with no gene match: 6.

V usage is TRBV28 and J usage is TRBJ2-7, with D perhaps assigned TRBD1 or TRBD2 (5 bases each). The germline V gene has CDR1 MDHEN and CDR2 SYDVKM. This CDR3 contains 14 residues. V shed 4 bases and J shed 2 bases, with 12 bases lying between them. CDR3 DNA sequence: TGTGCCAGCAGTTCACCGGGACCTACCTACGAGCAGTACTTC. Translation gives CASSSPGPTYEQYF. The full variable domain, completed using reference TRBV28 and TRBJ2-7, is DVKVTQSSRYLVKRTGEKVFLECVQDMDHENMFWYRQDPGLGLRLIYFSYDVKMKEKGDIPEGYSVSREKKERFSLILESASTNQTSMYLCASSSPGPTYEQYFGPGTRLTVT.

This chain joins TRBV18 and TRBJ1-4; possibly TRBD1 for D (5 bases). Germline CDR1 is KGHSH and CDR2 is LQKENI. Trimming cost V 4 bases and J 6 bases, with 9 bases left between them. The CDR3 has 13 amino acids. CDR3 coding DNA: TGTGCCAGCTCACGAGGGGACGATGAAAAACTGTTTTTT. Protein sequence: CASSRGDDEKLFF.